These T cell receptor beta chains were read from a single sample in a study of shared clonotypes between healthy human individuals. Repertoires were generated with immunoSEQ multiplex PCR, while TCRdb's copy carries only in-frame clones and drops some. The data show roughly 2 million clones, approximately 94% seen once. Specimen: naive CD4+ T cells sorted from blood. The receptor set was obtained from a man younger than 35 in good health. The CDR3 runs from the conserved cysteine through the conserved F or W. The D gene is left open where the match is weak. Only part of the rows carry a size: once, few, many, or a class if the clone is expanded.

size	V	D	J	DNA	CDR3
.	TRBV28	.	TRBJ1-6	TGTGCCAGCAGTTTGGGGGGCAATTCACCCCTCCACTTT	CASSLGGNSPLHF
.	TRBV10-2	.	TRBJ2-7	TGCGCCAGCACCGACAGGAACTACGAGCAGTACTTC	CASTDRNYEQYF
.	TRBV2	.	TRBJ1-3	TGTGCCAGCAGCTCCCCGGACAAGGGAAACACCATATATTTT	CASSSPDKGNTIYF
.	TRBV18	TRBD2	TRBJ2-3	TGTGCCAGCTCACCATGGACTAGCGGGGGTAATCCAGATACGCAGTATTTT	CASSPWTSGGNPDTQYF
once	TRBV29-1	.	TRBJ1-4	TGCAGCGCGAGTGGACAGCTCGGAGGTAATGAAAAACTGTTTTTT	CSASGQLGGNEKLFF
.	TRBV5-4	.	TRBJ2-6	TGTGCCAGCGAGGAGGGCAGGATGGGCTCTGGGGCCAACGTCCTGACTTTC	CASEEGRMGSGANVLTF
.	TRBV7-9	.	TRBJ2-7	TGTGCCAGCAGCTTTACGGGCTACGAGCAGTACTTC	CASSFTGYEQYF
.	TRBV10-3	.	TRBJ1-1	TGTGCCATCACAAACAGCGCCCAGAACACTGAAGCTTTCTTT	CAITNSAQNTEAFF
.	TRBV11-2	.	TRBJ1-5	TGTGCCAGCAGCTTAGATCGGGGAGGGATTATACATTTT	CASSLDRGGIIHF
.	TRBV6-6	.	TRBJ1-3	TGTGCCAGCAGTAAACCCAGCTCTGGAAACACCATATATTTT	CASSKPSSGNTIYF
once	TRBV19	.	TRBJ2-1	TGTGCCAGTAGGGACGACGTCTCCTACAATGAGCAGTTCTTC	CASRDDVSYNEQFF
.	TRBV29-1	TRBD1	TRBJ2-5	TGCAGCGTTGAGACAGGGGGAAAGACCCAGTACTTC	CSVETGGKTQYF
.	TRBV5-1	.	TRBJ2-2	TGCGCCAGCAGCCAGGGAATTTTGACCGGGGAGCTGTTTTTT	CASSQGILTGELFF
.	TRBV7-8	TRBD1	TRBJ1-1	TGTGCCAGCAGCTTGGGGACAGGGGGCGTATACACTGAAGCTTTCTTT	CASSLGTGGVYTEAFF
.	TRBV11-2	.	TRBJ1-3	TGTGCCAGCAGCCCAAGGGGGATTAACTCTGGAAACACCATATATTTT	CASSPRGINSGNTIYF